The TCR beta chain described here comes from a study of T-cell reconstitution after alpha-beta-depleted transplantation in children. General observations from the study: The study traced high day-60 TCRbeta diversity in some patients to surviving recipient T cells and thymic progenitors. Fresh T-cell production supplied most of the T-cell counts and diversity seen one year after transplant. There were reportedly several hundred expanded graft clones from which alpha-beta T cells came about two months after transplant.

Preparation of the TCRbeta library involved a method that used unique molecular identifiers. MiXCR, run by TCRdb on the PCR reads, gives a single entry per CDR3 protein. The table records about 1,000,000 distinct CDR3 sequences, about 29% of them present only once. The CDR3 is 12 amino acids. V was cut by 3 bases and J by 8 bases, with 10 bases left in between. This clonotype has only a few counts. Antigen: not known. This specimen consisted of PBMCs, mostly from graft donor cells, obtained 360 days after TCRalphabeta/CD19-depleted stem cell transplant. The source of this sequence is a boy in the first two years of life who had a stem cell transplant for SCID, so the T cells may come from the graft donor. This chain links TRBV12-3 or TRBV12-4 with TRBJ1-2; D not certain. CDR3 in amino acids: CASSFSRYGYTF. The CDR3 DNA reads TGTGCCAGCAGTTTTAGCCGTTACGGCTACACCTTC.